This TCR beta chain was captured in a study of monozygotic twins with inflammatory bowel disease. TCRdb derives one entry per CDR3 protein from the 5' RACE reads, leaving out DNA. Its clone listing holds around 150,000 distinct CDR3 sequences. The specimen sequenced was blood. This TCR was recovered from a human donor with ulcerative colitis or Crohn's disease, or a healthy co-twin of an affected twin (not recorded which).

CDR3 region: CASSTQPGEAGQYEQYF. The genes are TRBV11-1 and TRBJ2-7; TCRdb's assignment of TRBD1 cannot be checked, as there is no DNA. The CDR3 has 17 amino acids. Germline values: CDR1 SGHAT, CDR2 FQDESV (reference sequence).